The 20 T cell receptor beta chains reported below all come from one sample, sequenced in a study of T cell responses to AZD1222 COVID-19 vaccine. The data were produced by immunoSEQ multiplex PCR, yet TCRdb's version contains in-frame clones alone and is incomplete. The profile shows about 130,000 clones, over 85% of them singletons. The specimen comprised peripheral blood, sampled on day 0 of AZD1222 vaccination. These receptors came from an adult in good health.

CDR3 region: CASRPSGAISYNEQFF. The CDR3 bases are TGTGCCAGTAGACCCAGCGGGGCGATCTCCTACAATGAGCAGTTCTTC. The J gene is TRBJ2-1, the V gene TRBV19; 7 bases fit TRBD2. The CDR3 has 16 residues. Unmatched junction bases numbered 8, after V lost 6 bases and J lost 0 bases. CDR1 is LNHDA, CDR2 SQIVND, per germline (reference sequence).

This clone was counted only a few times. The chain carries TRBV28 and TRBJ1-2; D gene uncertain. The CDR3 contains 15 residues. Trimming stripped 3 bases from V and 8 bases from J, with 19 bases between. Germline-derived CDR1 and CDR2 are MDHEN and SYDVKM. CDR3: CASSFPPASTRGYTF. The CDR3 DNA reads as TGTGCCAGCAGTTTTCCCCCTGCGTCAACTCGGGGCTACACCTTC.

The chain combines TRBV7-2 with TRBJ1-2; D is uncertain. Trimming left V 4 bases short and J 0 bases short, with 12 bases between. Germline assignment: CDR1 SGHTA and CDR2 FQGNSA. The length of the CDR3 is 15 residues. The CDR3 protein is CASSSLIVANYGYTF. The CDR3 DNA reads TGTGCCAGCAGCTCTCTTATAGTGGCTAACTATGGCTACACCTTC. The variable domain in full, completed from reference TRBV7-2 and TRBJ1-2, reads GAGVSQSPSNKVTEKGKDVELRCDPISGHTALYWYRQSLGQGLEFLIYFQGNSAPDKSGLPSDRFSAERTGGSVSTLTIQRTQQEDSAVYLCASSSLIVANYGYTFGSGTRLTVV.

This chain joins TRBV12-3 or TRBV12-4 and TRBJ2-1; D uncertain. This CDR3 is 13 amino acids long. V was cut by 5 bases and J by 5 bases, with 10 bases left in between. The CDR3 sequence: CASSPPGHNEQFF. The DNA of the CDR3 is TGTGCCAGCAGTCCCCCAGGCCACAATGAGCAGTTCTTC.

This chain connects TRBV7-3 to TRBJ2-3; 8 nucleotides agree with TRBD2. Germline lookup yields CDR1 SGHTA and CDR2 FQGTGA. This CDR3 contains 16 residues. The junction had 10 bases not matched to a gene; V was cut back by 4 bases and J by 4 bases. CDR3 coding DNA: TGTGCCAGCAGCTCCATTGGACTAGCCCAGGCAGATACGCAGTATTTT. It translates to CASSSIGLAQADTQYF.

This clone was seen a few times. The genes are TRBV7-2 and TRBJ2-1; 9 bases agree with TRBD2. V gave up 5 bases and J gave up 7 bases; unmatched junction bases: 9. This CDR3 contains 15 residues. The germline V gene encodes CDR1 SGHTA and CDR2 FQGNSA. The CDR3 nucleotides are TGTGCCAGCAGCCCCTTTGGCGGGAGGGGGAATGAGCAGTTCTTC. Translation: CASSPFGGRGNEQFF.

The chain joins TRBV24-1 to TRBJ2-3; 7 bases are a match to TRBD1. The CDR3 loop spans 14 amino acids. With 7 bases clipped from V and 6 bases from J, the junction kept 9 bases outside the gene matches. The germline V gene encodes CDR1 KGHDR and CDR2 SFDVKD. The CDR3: CATSPDRPIDTQYF. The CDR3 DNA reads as TGTGCCACCAGCCCGGACAGGCCTATCGATACGCAGTATTTT.

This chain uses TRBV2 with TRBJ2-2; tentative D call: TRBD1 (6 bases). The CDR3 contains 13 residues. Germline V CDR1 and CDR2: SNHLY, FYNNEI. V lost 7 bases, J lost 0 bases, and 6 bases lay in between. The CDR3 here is CASNRANTGELFF. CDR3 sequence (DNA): TGTGCCAGCAACAGGGCGAACACCGGGGAGCTGTTTTTT.

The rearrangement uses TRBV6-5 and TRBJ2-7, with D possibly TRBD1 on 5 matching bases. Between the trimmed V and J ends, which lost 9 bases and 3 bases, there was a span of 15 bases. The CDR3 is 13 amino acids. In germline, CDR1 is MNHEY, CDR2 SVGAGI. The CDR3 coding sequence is TGTGCCAGTAGACAGAACCTAAACTACGAGCAGTACTTC. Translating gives CASRQNLNYEQYF.

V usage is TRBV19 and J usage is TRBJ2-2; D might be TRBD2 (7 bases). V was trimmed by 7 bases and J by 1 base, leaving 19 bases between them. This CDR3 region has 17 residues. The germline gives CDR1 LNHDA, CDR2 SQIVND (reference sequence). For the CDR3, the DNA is TGTGCCAGTACCCCCCCAGGGGCGGGGGTGAACACCGGGGAGCTGTTTTTT. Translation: CASTPPGAGVNTGELFF.

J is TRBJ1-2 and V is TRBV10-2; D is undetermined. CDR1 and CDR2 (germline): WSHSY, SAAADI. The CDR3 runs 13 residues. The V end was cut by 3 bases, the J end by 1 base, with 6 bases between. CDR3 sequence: CASSDGRNYGYTF. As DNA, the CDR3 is TGCGCCAGCAGTGACGGCCGTAACTATGGCTACACCTTC.

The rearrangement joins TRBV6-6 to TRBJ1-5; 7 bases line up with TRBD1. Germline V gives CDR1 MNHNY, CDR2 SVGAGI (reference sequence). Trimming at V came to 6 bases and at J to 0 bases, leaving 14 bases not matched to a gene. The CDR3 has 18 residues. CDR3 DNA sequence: TGTGCCAGCAGGCGAAACCGGGACAGCAGCTATAGCAATCAGCCCCAGCATTTT. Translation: CASRRNRDSSYSNQPQHF.

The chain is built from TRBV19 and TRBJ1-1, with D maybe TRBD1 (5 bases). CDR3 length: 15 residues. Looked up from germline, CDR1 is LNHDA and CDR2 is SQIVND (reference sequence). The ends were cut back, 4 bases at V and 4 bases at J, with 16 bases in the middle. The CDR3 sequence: CASSSFEGKSTEAFF. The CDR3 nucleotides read TGTGCCAGTAGTAGCTTTGAGGGGAAGAGCACTGAAGCTTTCTTT. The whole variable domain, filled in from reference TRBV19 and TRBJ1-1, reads DGGITQSPKYLFRKEGQNVTLSCEQNLNHDAMYWYRQDPGQGLRLIYYSQIVNDFQKGDIAEGYSVSREKKESFPLTVTSAQKNPTAFYLCASSSFEGKSTEAFFGQGTRLTVV.

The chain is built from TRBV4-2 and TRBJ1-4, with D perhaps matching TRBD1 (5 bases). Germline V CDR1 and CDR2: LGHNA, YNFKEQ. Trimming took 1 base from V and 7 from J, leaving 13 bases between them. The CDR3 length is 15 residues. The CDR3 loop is CASSQVSGRGEKLFF. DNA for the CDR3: TGTGCCAGCAGCCAAGTCTCAGGGAGGGGTGAAAAACTGTTTTTT.

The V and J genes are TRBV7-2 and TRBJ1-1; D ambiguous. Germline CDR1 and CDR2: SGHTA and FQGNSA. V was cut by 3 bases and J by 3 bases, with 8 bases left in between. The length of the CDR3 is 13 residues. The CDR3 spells CASSFQVHTEAFF. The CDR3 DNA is TGTGCCAGCAGCTTCCAGGTTCACACTGAAGCTTTCTTT.

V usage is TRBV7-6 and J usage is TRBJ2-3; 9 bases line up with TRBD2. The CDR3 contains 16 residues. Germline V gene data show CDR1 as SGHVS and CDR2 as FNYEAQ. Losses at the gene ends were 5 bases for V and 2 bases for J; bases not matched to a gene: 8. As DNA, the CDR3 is TGTGCCAGCAGCAACCCGACTAGCGGATACACAGATACGCAGTATTTT. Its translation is CASSNPTSGYTDTQYF.

CDR3 region: CAISESRGRGPSYEQYF. DNA of the CDR3: TGTGCCATCAGTGAGTCTCGCGGGAGGGGACCTTCCTACGAGCAGTACTTC. This chain joins TRBV10-3 and TRBJ2-7, with 9 nucleotides matching TRBD2. Per germline, CDR1 ENHRY and CDR2 SYGVKD. The CDR3 loop spans 17 amino acids. After removal of 0 bases from V and 1 base from J, the junction contained 7 bases not matched to a gene.

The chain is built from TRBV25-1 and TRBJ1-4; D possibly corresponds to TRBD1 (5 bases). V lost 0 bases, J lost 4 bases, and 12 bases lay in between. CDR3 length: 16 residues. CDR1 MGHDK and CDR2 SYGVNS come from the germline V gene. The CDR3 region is CASSEYGAGLNEKLFF. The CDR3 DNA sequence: TGTGCCAGCAGTGAATATGGGGCGGGGCTTAATGAAAAACTGTTTTTT.

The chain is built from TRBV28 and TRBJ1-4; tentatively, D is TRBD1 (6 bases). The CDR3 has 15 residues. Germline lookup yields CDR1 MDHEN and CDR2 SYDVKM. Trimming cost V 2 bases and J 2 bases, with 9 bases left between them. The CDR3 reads CASSLAGGTNEKLFF. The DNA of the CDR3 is TGTGCCAGCAGTTTAGCGGGGGGCACTAATGAAAAACTGTTTTTT.

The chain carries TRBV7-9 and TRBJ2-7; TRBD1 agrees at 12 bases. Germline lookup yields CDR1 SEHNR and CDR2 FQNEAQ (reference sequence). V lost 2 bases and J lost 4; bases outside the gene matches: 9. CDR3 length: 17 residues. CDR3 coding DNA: TGTGCCAGCAGCTTATCCGGGACAGGGGGCGCGAGGTACGAGCAGTACTTC. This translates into CASSLSGTGGARYEQYF. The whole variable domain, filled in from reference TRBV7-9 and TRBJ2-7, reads DTGVSQNPRHKITKRGQNVTFRCDPISEHNRLYWYRQTLGQGPEFLTYFQNEAQLEKSRLLSDRFSAERPKGSFSTLEIQRTEQGDSAMYLCASSLSGTGGARYEQYFGPGTRLTVT.